This T cell receptor beta chain was sequenced for a study of beta chain features in type 1 diabetes (dated by TCRdb to 2017 to 2018). Some background on the complete study: Mean age, gender distribution, total cell number and subset yield were not different between patients and healthy donors. A total of 100 million to 140 million sorted cells were examined across all samples, and the number of cells per subset was strongly correlated with RNA yield. In the study, recently diagnosed type 1 diabetes patients and matched healthy donors were compared on the TCRB repertoires of their sorted circulating CD4+ T cell subsets. Whereas all 28 donors provided naive and central memory subsets, regulatory and stem cell-like memory subsets were isolated from just 8 patients and roughly eight healthy donors.

A single peripheral blood draw of 90 to 150 mL on average was collected from each donor into heparinised tubes. Naive, central memory, regulatory and stem cell-like memory CD4+ T cells were sorted on a BD FACSAria II using a panel including CD45RO, CCR7, CD25, CD127, CD95 and CD27. A purity above 98% was achieved for all sorted populations. Right away, PBMCs were isolated by Lymphoprep density gradient centrifugation and were stained directly, with no culture step. So that batch effects would be minimized, each experiment stained and sorted samples in pairs, pairing one healthy donor with one patient. The entire isolated RNA was reverse transcribed using the High Capacity cDNA Reverse Transcription Kit, and thus expressed TCRB transcripts were sequenced. Naive, central memory and regulatory T cell samples underwent deep immunoSEQ sequencing, averaging about 3.57 million total reads per sample. After sorted cells were lysed in RLT buffer, RNA was extracted with DNase-treated RNeasy Micro or Mini kits, with the choice depending on cell number. Each cell subset was processed on its own to prevent cross-contamination, while patient and healthy donor samples were processed together. The immunoSEQ multiplex PCR was used to amplify TCRB sequences from cDNA, yielding 87-bp fragments that span the CDR3 region. The amplicons were sequenced using the Illumina HiSeq platform. The study's own analysis went as follows. Synthetic template baselines were used to correct PCR bias computationally, reads within Hamming distance 2 were collapsed together, and singletons that could not be merged were discarded. Reads were aligned against IMGT to assign V, D and J genes, CDR3 length and insertions or deletions at six rearrangement sites. Within each subset, clonotype counts were normalized to sorted cell number, and only after that were true diversity and Gini coefficients computed with the tcR R package. The overlap coefficient, calculated on TCRB nucleotide sequences, was used to measure repertoire sharing. Out-of-frame TCRB sequences from naive cells were analyzed as a proxy for the pre-selection repertoire. TCRdb retrieved this table from immuneACCESS and kept in-frame rearrangements only. Not all clones are present; in checked studies, unresolved V genes account for under half, and no reason is known for the remainder. V and J calls and clone size are as listed in that table; D and trimming were resolved from the DNA. This sample lists approximately 250,000 clones; about 11% were detected once. Jointly, the top ten make up around 0.017% of the sample.

Relative to germline, V is 2 bases shorter and J is 6 bases shorter, with 17 bases between their ends. There are 15 amino acids in the CDR3, from cysteine to phenylalanine inclusive. Kept here is only the CDR3 DNA, which spans 45 bases and is read in frame from base 1. For CDR1 and CDR2, the germline V gene lists LGHNA and YSLEER. On the study overall, not on this receptor specifically: Naive, central memory and regulatory TCRB repertoires appeared to be more similar among patients than among healthy donors. Only small numbers of individuals were included in the HLA sub-analyses, which left unresolved whether HLA type had any influence on TCRB rearrangement. A moderate but significant shortening of TCRB CDR3 length was observed in type 1 diabetes patients in all four CD4+ subsets. At VDJ recombination sites, type 1 diabetes patients had fewer insertions and more deleted nucleotides, which implies abnormalities in thymic rearrangement. Shorter templates might have been favored by PCR, but patient and control samples were amplified and corrected together, so both groups would have been affected equally by any skew. Because cDNA was sequenced instead of genomic DNA, activated cells with high expression could be over-represented, although the groups did not differ in activation or CD3 levels.

This clone was detected a few times. Its cognate antigen has yet to be identified. No base-level quality is on record; no much larger clone is a single base apart. The chain links TRBV4-3 with TRBJ2-7, with TRBD2 tentatively as D gene (6 bases match). The source material was naive CD4+ T cells from blood. What the cell subset or site label conveys for this sample: true naive CD4+ T cells. The sequence came from a man aged 25 to 45 with type 1 diabetes. The CDR3 region has the sequence CASSQHGTGLREQYF. The DNA sequence follows: TGCGCCAGCAGCCAACACGGGACTGGGCTACGCGAGCAGTACTTC.